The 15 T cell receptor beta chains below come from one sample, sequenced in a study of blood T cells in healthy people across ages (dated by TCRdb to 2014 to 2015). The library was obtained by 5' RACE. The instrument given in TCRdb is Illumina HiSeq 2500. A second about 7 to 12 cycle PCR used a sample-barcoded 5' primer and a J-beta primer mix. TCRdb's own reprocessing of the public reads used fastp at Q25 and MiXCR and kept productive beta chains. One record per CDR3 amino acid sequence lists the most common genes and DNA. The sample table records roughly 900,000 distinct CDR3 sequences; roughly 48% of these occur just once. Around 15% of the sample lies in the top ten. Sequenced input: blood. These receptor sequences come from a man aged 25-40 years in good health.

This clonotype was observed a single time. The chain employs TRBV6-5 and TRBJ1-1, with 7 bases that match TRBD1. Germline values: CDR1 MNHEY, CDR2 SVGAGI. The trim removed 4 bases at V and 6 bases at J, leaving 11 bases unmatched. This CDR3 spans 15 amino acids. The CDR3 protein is CASSLQTGRGAEAFF. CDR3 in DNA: TGTGCCAGCAGTTTACAGACAGGGCGCGGGGCTGAAGCTTTCTTT.

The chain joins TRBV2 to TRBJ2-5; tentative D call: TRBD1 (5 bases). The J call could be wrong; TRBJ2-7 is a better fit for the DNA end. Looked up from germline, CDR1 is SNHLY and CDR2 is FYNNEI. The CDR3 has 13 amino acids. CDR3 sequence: CASSGQGLHEQYF. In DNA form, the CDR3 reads TGTGCCAGCAGTGGCCAGGGCCTTCACGAGCAGTACTTC.

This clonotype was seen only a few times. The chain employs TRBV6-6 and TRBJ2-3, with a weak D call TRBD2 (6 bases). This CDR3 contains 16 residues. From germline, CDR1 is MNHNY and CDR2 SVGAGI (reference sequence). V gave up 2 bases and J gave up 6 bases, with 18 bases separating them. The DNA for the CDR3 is TGTGCCAGCAGTTACCGCGCTGCGGGGCTGGGTGATACGCAGTATTTT. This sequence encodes CASSYRAAGLGDTQYF.

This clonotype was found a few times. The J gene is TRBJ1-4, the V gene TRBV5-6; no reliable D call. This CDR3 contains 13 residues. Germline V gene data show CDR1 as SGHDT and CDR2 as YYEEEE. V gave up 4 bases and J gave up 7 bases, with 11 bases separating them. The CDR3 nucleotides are TGTGCCAGCAGCCGTCACGGGGTTGAAAAACTGTTTTTT. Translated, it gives CASSRHGVEKLFF.

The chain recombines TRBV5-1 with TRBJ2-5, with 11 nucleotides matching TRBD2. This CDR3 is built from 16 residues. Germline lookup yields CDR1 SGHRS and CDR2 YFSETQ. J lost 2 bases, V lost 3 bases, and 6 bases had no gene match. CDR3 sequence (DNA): TGCGCCAGCAGCTGGGGGACTAGCGGAAAACAAGAGACCCAGTACTTC. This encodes CASSWGTSGKQETQYF.

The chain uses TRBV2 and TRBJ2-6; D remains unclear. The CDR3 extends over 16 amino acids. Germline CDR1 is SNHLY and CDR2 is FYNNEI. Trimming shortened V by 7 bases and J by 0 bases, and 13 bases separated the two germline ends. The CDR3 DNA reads TGTGCCAGCAAGGACGGAGCTAACTCTGGGGCCAACGTCCTGACTTTC. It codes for CASKDGANSGANVLTF.

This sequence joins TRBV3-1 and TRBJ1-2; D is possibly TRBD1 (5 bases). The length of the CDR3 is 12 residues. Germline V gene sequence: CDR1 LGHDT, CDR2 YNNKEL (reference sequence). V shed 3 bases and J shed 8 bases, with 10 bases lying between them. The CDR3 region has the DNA TGTGCCAGCAGCCAGGGACCCGAAGGCTACACCTTC. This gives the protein CASSQGPEGYTF.

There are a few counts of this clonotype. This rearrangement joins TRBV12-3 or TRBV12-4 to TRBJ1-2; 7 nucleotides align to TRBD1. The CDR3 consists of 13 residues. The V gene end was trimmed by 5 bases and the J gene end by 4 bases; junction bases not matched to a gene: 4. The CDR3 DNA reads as TGTGCCAGCAGTATGACAGGGAGCTATGGCTACACCTTC. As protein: CASSMTGSYGYTF.

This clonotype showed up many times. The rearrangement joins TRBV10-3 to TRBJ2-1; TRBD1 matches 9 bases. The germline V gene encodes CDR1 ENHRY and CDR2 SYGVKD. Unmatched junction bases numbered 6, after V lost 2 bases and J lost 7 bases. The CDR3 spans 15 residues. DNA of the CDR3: TGTGCCATCAGTGAGAACGGACAGGGGTTTAATGAGCAGTTCTTC. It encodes CAISENGQGFNEQFF.

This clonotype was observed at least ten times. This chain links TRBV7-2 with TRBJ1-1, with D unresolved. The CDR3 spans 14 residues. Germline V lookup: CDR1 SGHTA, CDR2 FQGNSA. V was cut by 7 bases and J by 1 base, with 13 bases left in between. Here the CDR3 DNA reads TGTGCCAGCACCCTGGGAGGGCCGAACACTGAAGCTTTCTTT. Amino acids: CASTLGGPNTEAFF.

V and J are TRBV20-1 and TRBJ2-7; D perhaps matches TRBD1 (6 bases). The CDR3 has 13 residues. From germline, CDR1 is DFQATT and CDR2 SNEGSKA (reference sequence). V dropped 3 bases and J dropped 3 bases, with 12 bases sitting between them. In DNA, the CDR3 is TGCAGTGCTAGTCCCGGACAGCACTACGAGCAGTACTTC. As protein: CSASPGQHYEQYF.

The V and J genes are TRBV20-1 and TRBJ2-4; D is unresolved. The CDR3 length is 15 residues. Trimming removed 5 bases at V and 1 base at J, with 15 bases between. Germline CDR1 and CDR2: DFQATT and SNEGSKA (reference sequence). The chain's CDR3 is CSAQTTNWAKNIQYF. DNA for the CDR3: TGCAGTGCTCAAACTACAAATTGGGCCAAAAACATTCAGTACTTC.

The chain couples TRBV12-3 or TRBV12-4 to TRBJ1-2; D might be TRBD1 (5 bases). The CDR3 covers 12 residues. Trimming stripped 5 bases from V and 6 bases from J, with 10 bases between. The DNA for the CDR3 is TGTGCCAGCAGTCCGGGGCTTCATGGCTACACCTTC. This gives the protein CASSPGLHGYTF.

CDR3 amino acids: CASSPQRSYNEQFF. CDR3 nucleotide sequence: TGTGCCAGCTCACCCCAGAGGTCCTACAATGAGCAGTTCTTC. V gene TRBV18 combines with J gene TRBJ2-1; the D is unclear. In germline, CDR1 is KGHSH, CDR2 LQKENI. This CDR3 comprises 14 residues. The V end was cut by 3 bases, the J end by 1 base, with 7 bases between.

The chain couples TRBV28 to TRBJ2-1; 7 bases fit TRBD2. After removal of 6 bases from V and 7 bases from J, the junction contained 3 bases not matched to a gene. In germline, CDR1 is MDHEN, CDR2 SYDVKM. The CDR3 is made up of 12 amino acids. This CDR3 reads CASRSRENEQFF. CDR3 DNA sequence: TGTGCCAGCAGATCGCGGGAGAATGAGCAGTTCTTC.